This T cell receptor (beta chain) stems from a study of blood T cell repertoires in COVID-19. Turning to the study itself: Samples of COVID-19 (acute and convalescent) were obtained from the United States, Italy and Spain. In each case, the material was cDNA or gDNA derived from T cells, B-cell-depleted T cells, or PBMCs.

The ends were cut back, 6 bases at V and 4 bases at J, with 13 bases in the middle. CDR1 GTSNPN and CDR2 SVGIG come from the germline V gene (reference sequence). There are 13 residues in the CDR3. Measured with immunoSEQ multiplex PCR; TCRdb has only the in-frame clones, and not every one. The sample has 200,000 to 250,000 clones; 75% to 85% are singletons. The clonotype comes from a woman over 75 with COVID-19, enrolled during active disease. Sequencing was performed on peripheral blood. The chain combines TRBV30 with TRBJ1-3; D is ambiguous. The CDR3: CACGLKSGNTIYF. In DNA form, the CDR3 reads TGTGCCTGTGGCCTCAAATCAGGAAACACCATATATTTT.